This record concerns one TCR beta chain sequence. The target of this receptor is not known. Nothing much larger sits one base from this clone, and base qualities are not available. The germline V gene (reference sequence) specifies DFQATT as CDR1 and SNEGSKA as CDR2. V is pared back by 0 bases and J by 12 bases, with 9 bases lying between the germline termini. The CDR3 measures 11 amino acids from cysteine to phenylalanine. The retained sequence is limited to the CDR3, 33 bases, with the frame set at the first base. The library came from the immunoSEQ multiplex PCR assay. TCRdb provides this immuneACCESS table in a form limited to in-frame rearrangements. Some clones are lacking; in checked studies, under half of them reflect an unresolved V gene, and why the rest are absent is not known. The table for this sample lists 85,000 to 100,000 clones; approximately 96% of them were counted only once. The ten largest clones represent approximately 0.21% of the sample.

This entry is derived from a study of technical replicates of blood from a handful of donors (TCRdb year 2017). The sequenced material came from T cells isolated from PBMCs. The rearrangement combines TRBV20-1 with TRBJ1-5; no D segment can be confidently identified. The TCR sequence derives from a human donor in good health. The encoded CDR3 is CSARDQRYQHF. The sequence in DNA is TGCAGTGCTAGAGATCAGCGGTACCAGCATTTT.